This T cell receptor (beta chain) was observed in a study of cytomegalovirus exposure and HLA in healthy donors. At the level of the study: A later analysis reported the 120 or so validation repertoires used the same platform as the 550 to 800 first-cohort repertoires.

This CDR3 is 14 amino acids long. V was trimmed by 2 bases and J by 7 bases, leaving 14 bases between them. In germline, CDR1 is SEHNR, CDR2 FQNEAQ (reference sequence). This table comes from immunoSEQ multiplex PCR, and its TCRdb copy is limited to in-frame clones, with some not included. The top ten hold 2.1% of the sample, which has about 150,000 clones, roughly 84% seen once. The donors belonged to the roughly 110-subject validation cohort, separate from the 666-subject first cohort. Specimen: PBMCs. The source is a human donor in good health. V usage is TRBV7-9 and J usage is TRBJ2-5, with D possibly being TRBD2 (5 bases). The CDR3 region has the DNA TGTGCCAGCAGCTTACAAGCGGATATAGGGACCCAGTACTTC. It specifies CASSLQADIGTQYF.